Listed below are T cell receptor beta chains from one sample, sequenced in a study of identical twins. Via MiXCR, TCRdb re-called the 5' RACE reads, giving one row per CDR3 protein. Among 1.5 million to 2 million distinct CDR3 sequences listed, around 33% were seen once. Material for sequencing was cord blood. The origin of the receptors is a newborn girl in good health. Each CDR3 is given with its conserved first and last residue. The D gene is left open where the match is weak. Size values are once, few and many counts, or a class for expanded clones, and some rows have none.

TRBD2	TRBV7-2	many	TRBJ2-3	TGTGCCAGCAGCGGATGGACTAGCGGGAGTACAGATACGCAGTATTTT	CASSGWTSGSTDTQYF
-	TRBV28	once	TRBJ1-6	TGTGCCAGCCGGGGACCTGGGCGCTTTTCACCCCCCCACTTT	CASRGPGRFSPPHF
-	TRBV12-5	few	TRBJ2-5	TGTGCTAGTGGTTTTTACAGGTACAATGAGCAGTACTTC	CASGFYRYNEQYF
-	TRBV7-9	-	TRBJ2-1	TGTGCCAGCAGCTTTTCTGGGACTCCCTACGAGCAGTTCTTC	CASSFSGTPYEQFF
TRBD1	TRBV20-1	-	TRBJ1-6	TGCAGTGCTAGAGATCTGCATCGACAGGGAAATAATTCACCCCTCCACTTT	CSARDLHRQGNNSPLHF
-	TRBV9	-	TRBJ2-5	TGTGCCAGCAGCGTGAACAATCTCGGAGGCGTCCAAGAGACCCAGTACTTC	CASSVNNLGGVQETQYF
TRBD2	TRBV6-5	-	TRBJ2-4	TGTGCCAGCCCTGGGAGGGAAGACATTCAGTACTTC	CASPGREDIQYF
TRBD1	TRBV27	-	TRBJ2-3	TGTGCCAGCAGCACAGGGGCCGCCACAGATACGCAGTATTTT	CASSTGAATDTQYF
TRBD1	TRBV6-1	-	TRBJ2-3	TGTGCCAGCAGTGTTAACAGGGGACGATCAGATACGCAGTATTTT	CASSVNRGRSDTQYF
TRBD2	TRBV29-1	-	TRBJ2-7	TGCAGCGTTCCCAAGCGGGGTAGGTACAATGAGCAGTACTTC	CSVPKRGRYNEQYF
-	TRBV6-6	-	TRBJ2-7	TGTGCCAGCAGTTTCCGGGACTCGGCCTACGAGCAGTACTTC	CASSFRDSAYEQYF
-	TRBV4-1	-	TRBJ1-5	TGCGCCAGCAGCCAAGGTATGGTTGTGGGGAGCAATCAGCCCCAGCATTTT	CASSQGMVVGSNQPQHF
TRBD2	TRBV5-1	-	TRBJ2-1	TGCGCCAGCAGCCCTACTAGCGGGGGTACGAATGAGCAGTTCTTC	CASSPTSGGTNEQFF
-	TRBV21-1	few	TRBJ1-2	TGTGCCAGCAGCAAAGCGCTTTTTGGCTACACCTTC	CASSKALFGYTF
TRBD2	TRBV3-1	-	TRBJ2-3	TGTGCCAGCAGCCAAGGGGGAGGGACTAGCGTTACAGATACGCAGTATTTT	CASSQGGGTSVTDTQYF
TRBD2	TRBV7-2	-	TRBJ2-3	TGTGCCAGCAGCTTGGGTAGTCTAGCGGGCCACACAGATACGCAGTATTTT	CASSLGSLAGHTDTQYF
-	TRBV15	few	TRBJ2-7	TGTGCCACCAGCAGAGATGGGCAGGGATCGCCGACCTACGAGCAGTACTTC	CATSRDGQGSPTYEQYF
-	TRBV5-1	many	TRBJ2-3	TGCGCCAGCAGCTTGGGTTTGGGGGTGGATACGCAGTATTTT	CASSLGLGVDTQYF
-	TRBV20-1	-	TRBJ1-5	TGCAGTGCGCAGAAGGGGCGAGATCAGCCCCAGCATTTT	CSAQKGRDQPQHF
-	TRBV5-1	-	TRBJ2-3	TGCGCCAGCAGCTTTGGAGGGAGAATTGGCACAGATACGCAGTATTTT	CASSFGGRIGTDTQYF